This is a list of T cell receptor beta chains from one sample in a study of shared clonotypes between healthy human individuals. The repertoire was sequenced with immunoSEQ multiplex PCR; TCRdb's copy has only in-frame clones and lacks some. The repertoire consists of 2 million to 3 million clones, with over 85% occurring once and the leading ten covering approximately 0.35%. The sample consisted of naive CD4+ T cells from PBMCs. The source of these receptors is a man aged 18 to 29 in good health. Some clones in this sample may be carry-over from other donors' samples. Each CDR3 is given with its conserved first and last residue. The D gene is left open where the match is weak. Size tells how often a clone was seen (once, few, many) or the class of an expanded clone, and some rows leave it out.

.	TRBD1	TRBJ1-5	TRBV6-1	CASSEADRGGQPQHF	TGTGCCAGCAGTGAAGCGGACAGGGGCGGTCAGCCCCAGCATTTT
.	.	TRBJ1-2	TRBV6-5	CASSQPGQFYGYTF	TGTGCCAGCAGCCAACCGGGGCAGTTCTATGGCTACACCTTC
.	TRBD2	TRBJ2-2	TRBV7-7	CASSPIPAGGLGELFF	TGTGCCAGCAGCCCCATCCCTGCGGGAGGGCTCGGGGAGCTGTTTTTT
.	.	TRBJ2-1	TRBV20-1	CSASLNEQFF	TGCAGTGCTAGTCTTAATGAGCAGTTCTTC
.	TRBD1	TRBJ2-7	TRBV28	CASSLFRQGAYEQYF	TGTGCCAGCAGTTTATTCAGGCAGGGGGCCTACGAGCAGTACTTC
once	TRBD1	TRBJ1-2	TRBV19	CASSPLNRGPYGYTF	TGTGCCAGTAGTCCTCTGAACAGGGGCCCCTATGGCTACACCTTC
.	TRBD1	TRBJ2-6	TRBV5-6	CASSFPPGQGARGANVLTF	TGTGCCAGCAGCTTCCCTCCGGGACAGGGGGCGCGAGGGGCCAACGTCCTGACTTTC
.	TRBD1	TRBJ1-4	TRBV29-1	CSVGRDRGEKLFF	TGCAGCGTTGGCCGGGACAGGGGGGAAAAACTGTTTTTT
.	.	TRBJ2-2	TRBV6-6	CASRWGAGELFF	TGTGCCAGCCGCTGGGGAGCCGGGGAGCTGTTTTTT
.	.	TRBJ2-2	TRBV5-1	CASSPTTPPGELFF	TGCGCCAGCAGCCCGACGACTCCGCCCGGGGAGCTGTTTTTT
.	.	TRBJ2-7	TRBV7-9	CASSLSLALPSYEQYF	TGTGCCAGCAGCTTGAGCCTGGCCTTGCCCTCCTACGAGCAGTACTTC
.	.	TRBJ2-1	TRBV5-1	CASSLEPGVQWNEQFF	TGCGCCAGCAGCTTGGAGCCGGGAGTTCAGTGGAATGAGCAGTTCTTC
.	TRBD2	TRBJ2-7	TRBV5-4	CASSLTSGTLFYEQYF	TGTGCCAGCAGCTTGACTAGCGGGACCCTCTTTTACGAGCAGTACTTC
.	.	TRBJ2-1	TRBV7-6	CASSQLGDSYNEQFF	TGTGCCAGCAGCCAATTGGGAGATTCTTACAATGAGCAGTTCTTC
.	.	TRBJ2-7	TRBV28	CASSPRGRGHEQYF	TGTGCCAGCAGTCCTCGGGGAAGGGGCCACGAGCAGTACTTC
.	.	TRBJ2-7	TRBV5-1	CASSLGHAAYEQYF	TGCGCCAGCAGCTTGGGCCACGCCGCCTACGAGCAGTACTTC